Listed below are T cell receptor beta chains from one sample, sequenced in a study of CD8+CD57+ T cells in acquired aplastic anemia. One entry per CDR3 protein results from TCRdb running MiXCR on the reads. The sample contains some 170,000 distinct CDR3 sequences, nearly 65% of which appear only once. The sample was sorted CD4+, CD8+, or CD8+CD57+ T cells (not recorded which) from PBMCs. The source is a human donor with aplastic anemia. Both conserved end residues are part of each CDR3. Fields, in order: clone size, V gene, D gene, J gene, CDR3 DNA, CDR3 protein. A D gene is named only where the DNA matches it firmly. The listing skips clone size in some rows; elsewhere it reads once, few, many or a size class.

.,TRBV7-8,TRBD1,TRBJ2-7,TGTGCCAGCAGGTTATCAGGGGGACGTTCCTACGAGCAGTACTTC,CASRLSGGRSYEQYF
many,TRBV7-6,.,TRBJ2-7,TGTGCCAGCAGCTTAGATCCAGAGGGGAAGGACGAGCAGTACTTC,CASSLDPEGKDEQYF
.,TRBV2,.,TRBJ1-1,TGTGCCAGCAGTGTTAGCTCGAACACTGAAGCTTTCTTT,CASSVSSNTEAFF
few,TRBV27,.,TRBJ1-2,TGTGCCAGCACCCCTACCGGGACGGTTTCCTATGGCTACACCTTC,CASTPTGTVSYGYTF
many,TRBV2,TRBD1,TRBJ1-1,TGTGCCAGCAGCTACAAACCGGGACAGGGGATTGAAGCTTTCTTT,CASSYKPGQGIEAFF
.,TRBV20-1,TRBD1,TRBJ1-1,TGCAGTGCTAGAGTCCCGGGACAGGGGGCGAGTACTGAAGCTTTCTTT,CSARVPGQGASTEAFF
.,TRBV20-1,.,TRBJ2-1,TGCAGTGCTACCGGGAATGGGCTTGAGCAGTTCTTC,CSATGNGLEQFF
.,TRBV7-2,TRBD2,TRBJ2-7,TGTGCCAGCAGCCCCTGGACTAGCGGGGGATACGAGCAGTACTTC,CASSPWTSGGYEQYF
.,TRBV2,.,TRBJ2-2,TGTGCCAGCAGTGAAGCCAGCGGGGAGCTGTTTTTT,CASSEASGELFF
.,TRBV2,.,TRBJ1-1,TGTGCCAGCACAATAGGGGGGACGATGAACACTGAAGCTTTCTTT,CASTIGGTMNTEAFF
.,TRBV12-3/TRBV12-4,.,TRBJ1-6,TGTGCCAGCAGTTTGGCAGGGTCTAATTCACCCCTCCACTTT,CASSLAGSNSPLHF
.,TRBV19,TRBD1,TRBJ1-5,TGTGCCAGTAGTATAGGGTGGGGCAGGGGGCGTAGGCAGCCCCAGCATTTT,CASSIGWGRGRRQPQHF
once,TRBV12-3/TRBV12-4,.,TRBJ1-1,TGTGCCAGCAGTACACGACACAACACTGAAGCTTTCTTT,CASSTRHNTEAFF
.,TRBV5-1,.,TRBJ2-1,TGCGCCAGCAGCCGGGTTACCGGTGACAATGAGCAGTTCTTC,CASSRVTGDNEQFF
.,TRBV6-5,.,TRBJ1-2,TGTGCCAGCAGTTACGGGGGGACCAACTATGGCTACACCTTC,CASSYGGTNYGYTF
.,TRBV7-8,TRBD2,TRBJ2-5,TGTGCCAGCAGCCTTAGCGGGGAGGTGACCCAGTACTTC,CASSLSGEVTQYF
few,TRBV24-1,TRBD2,TRBJ2-7,TGTGCCACCGCTCAGATAGCGGGAGGCGAGCAGTACTTC,CATAQIAGGEQYF
.,TRBV15,.,TRBJ2-1,TGTGCCACCAGCTTTACTACAAATGAGCAGTTCTTC,CATSFTTNEQFF
.,TRBV7-9,.,TRBJ1-5,TGTGCCAGCAGGGACGAAGGGAATCAGCCCCAGCATTTT,CASRDEGNQPQHF
once,TRBV7-2,TRBD2,TRBJ2-2,TGTGCCAGCAGCTTAGGAGCGGGGATTGGGTCAAACACCGGGGAGCTGTTTTTT,CASSLGAGIGSNTGELFF
.,TRBV7-6,.,TRBJ2-7,TGTGCCAGCAGCTTAAGAGGAGCTGGATACGAGCAGTACTTC,CASSLRGAGYEQYF
.,TRBV24-1,.,TRBJ1-5,TGTGCCACCAGTGATTTGTCCAGTTGGCAGCCCCAGCATTTT,CATSDLSSWQPQHF
once,TRBV9,.,TRBJ2-2,TGTGCCAGCAGTCGACTACAGTCTTGGGGGAACACCGGGGAGCTGTTTTTT,CASSRLQSWGNTGELFF
once,TRBV7-6,TRBD1,TRBJ2-7,TGCGCCAGCAGCCCCCTGGGACAGGGGTACGAGCAGTACTTC,CASSPLGQGYEQYF
.,TRBV2,.,TRBJ2-5,TGTGAGGGGCTCGGGAGCCGTGACCAAGAGACCCAGTACTTC,CEGLGSRDQETQYF
few,TRBV20-1,.,TRBJ2-3,TGCAGTGCTAATCCCACAGATACGCAGTATTTT,CSANPTDTQYF